The entry below describes one T cell receptor beta chain. This entry is derived from a study of response to subunit inactivated influenza vaccine. TCRdb called the RT-PCR reads again in MiXCR, with one record for every CDR3 protein. The sample has around 710,000 distinct CDR3 sequences, approximately 15% seen once. The origin of this receptor is a man over 45 who received an inactivated influenza vaccine. Sample: PBMCs from blood, taken roughly 15 days before vaccination.

CDR3 nucleotides: TGTGCCAGCAGTTACGCAGTCCTGGACAGGGCTTCCTACGAGCAGTACTTC. Protein product: CASSYAVLDRASYEQYF. The chain uses TRBV6-2 or TRBV6-3 and TRBJ2-7, with TRBD1 identical over 8 bases. Germline CDR1 and CDR2: MNHEY and SVGEGT. The CDR3 runs 17 residues. The trim removed 2 bases at V and 1 base at J, leaving 10 bases unmatched.